This T cell receptor (beta chain) is from a study of persistence of HIV-infected CD4 T cells. Findings of the study overall: Degenerate expanded CDR3beta sequences were enriched among CMV- and Gag-responding cells.

Cells were stimulated with CMV-infected fibroblast lysates at 10 ug/mL. Memory cells lacking CD40L and CD69 with high CD45RO were sorted. Donors had CD4+ T cell counts above 400 cells/uL and were CMV-seropositive. A roughly 17-hour stimulation of CD8-depleted PBMCs used anti-CD28/CD49d costimulation, CD40-blocking antibody and enfuvirtide. Sequencing used immunoSEQ version 4 in survey mode. Using immunoSEQ multiplex PCR, the repertoire was profiled, and TCRdb retains in-frame clones only, with some absent. The sample has tens of thousands of clones; roughly four fifths are singletons. Points on this clone: Its target is not known.

Looked up from germline, CDR1 is LGHDT and CDR2 is YNNKEL (reference sequence). The ends were cut back, 4 bases at V and 4 bases at J, with 18 bases in the middle. The CDR3 loop spans 16 amino acids. This sequence originates from an adult man with HIV who was CMV-seropositive. Sequences were derived from CD4+ T cells sorted from PBMCs after roughly 19-hour stimulation, sampled from a patient who received antiretroviral therapy. The chain uses TRBV3-1 (or the pseudogene TRBV3-2) and TRBJ2-3; D gene unclear. The CDR3 sequence is CASSLLGGSAPDTQYF. CDR3 sequence (DNA): TGTGCCAGCAGCCTCCTCGGTGGCAGCGCCCCAGATACGCAGTATTTT.